These T cell receptor beta chains were read from a single sample in a study of Ad26.COV2.S vaccination and SARS-CoV-2 variants. Using immunoSEQ multiplex PCR, the repertoire was profiled, and TCRdb retains in-frame clones only, with some absent. The data contain around 380,000 clones, roughly nine tenths of them seen just once; the ten biggest clones take up 3.5%. Sequences were derived from peripheral blood, sampled in a trial of Ad26.COV2.S vaccine versus placebo. The source is a person aged 18-60 years who received the Ad26.COV2.S COVID-19 vaccine or a placebo. The CDR3 runs from the conserved cysteine through the conserved F or W. The D gene is left open where the match is weak. Clone sizes are given selectively: once, few, many, or a class where the clone is expanded.

len	v_gene	j_gene	abundance	d_gene	CDR3nt	CDR3aa
15	TRBV25-1	TRBJ2-1	-	TRBD1	TGTGCCAGCAGTGACTGGGACAGGGATAACAATGAGCAGTTCTTC	CASSDWDRDNNEQFF
16	TRBV7-9	TRBJ2-5	-	TRBD2	TGTGCCAGCAGCCCAGTTAGCGGGGTGATCCAAGAGACCCAGTACTTC	CASSPVSGVIQETQYF
15	TRBV5-1	TRBJ1-1	-	TRBD1	TGCGCCAGCACGCGGACAGGGGGCACGAACACTGAAGCTTTCTTT	CASTRTGGTNTEAFF
13	TRBV12-5	TRBJ1-1	-	-	TGTGCTAGTGGCCCAAAATTGAACACTGAAGCTTTCTTT	CASGPKLNTEAFF
13	TRBV6-5	TRBJ1-5	-	-	TGTGCCAGCAGTACGTTTCCAAATCAGCCCCAGCATTTT	CASSTFPNQPQHF
13	TRBV18	TRBJ1-1	-	-	TGTGCCAGCTCACCAGGTCCAGGCACTGAAGCTTTCTTT	CASSPGPGTEAFF
13	TRBV10-3	TRBJ2-7	-	TRBD1	TGTGCCATCAGTTGGGACAGGGCGGGCGAGCAGTACTTC	CAISWDRAGEQYF
15	TRBV27	TRBJ2-5	once	-	TGTGCCAGCAGTAATACAGGGTATTGGCAAGAGACCCAGTACTTC	CASSNTGYWQETQYF
16	TRBV3-1/TRBV3-2	TRBJ2-1	-	TRBD2	TGTGCCAGCAGCCAAGAAGCCTCTAGCGGGGGGACGGAGCAGTTCTTC	CASSQEASSGGTEQFF
15	TRBV25-1	TRBJ1-3	-	-	TGTGCCAGCAGTGAACAGGGTCGGTCTGGAAACACCATATATTTT	CASSEQGRSGNTIYF
15	TRBV2	TRBJ1-6	once	-	TGTGCCAGCAGTGAAACGGTACGGAATAATTCACCCCTCCACTTT	CASSETVRNNSPLHF
13	TRBV12-5	TRBJ2-5	-	TRBD2	TGTGCTAGTGGTACCGGACTAGCGGAGACCCAGTACTTC	CASGTGLAETQYF
17	TRBV5-6	TRBJ1-6	-	-	TGTGCCAGCAGCTTGGATCACTGGGCCTACGGGGGTTCACCCCTCCACTTT	CASSLDHWAYGGSPLHF
15	TRBV6-6	TRBJ2-2	-	-	TGTGCCAGCAGTTATGGGTACTCGAACACCGGGGAGCTGTTTTTT	CASSYGYSNTGELFF
17	TRBV7-2	TRBJ1-1	once	TRBD1	TGTGCCAGCAGCCCTCGACAGGGGGCCTCTACGAACACTGAAGCTTTCTTT	CASSPRQGASTNTEAFF
14	TRBV6-5	TRBJ1-3	-	TRBD1	TGTGCCAGCAGCGACAGGGCTCGGGGAAACACCATATATTTT	CASSDRARGNTIYF
15	TRBV21-1	TRBJ2-7	-	-	TGTGCCAGCAGCAAAGCAAGGGGTCGACCCTACGAGCAGTACTTC	CASSKARGRPYEQYF
15	TRBV25-1	TRBJ1-6	-	TRBD1	TGTGCCAGCAGTGGCCGGGACAGGGATACTTCACCCCTCCACTTT	CASSGRDRDTSPLHF
13	TRBV20-1	TRBJ1-4	-	-	TGCAGTGCTAGTGCGGGGCCCAATGAAAAACTGTTTTTT	CSASAGPNEKLFF
15	TRBV2	TRBJ1-2	many	TRBD1	TGTGCCAGCAGTGATCGACCAGGGGGTATCTATGGCTACACCTTC	CASSDRPGGIYGYTF
13	TRBV5-8	TRBJ2-2	once	-	TGTGCCAGCAACCTCCCGCAGGCGGAGGAGCTGTTTTTT	CASNLPQAEELFF
15	TRBV11-2	TRBJ1-2	-	TRBD1	TGTGCCAGCAGCTGGGGGACAGCCTTAGTGGGGGGCTACACCTTC	CASSWGTALVGGYTF
15	TRBV11-2	TRBJ1-1	-	TRBD1	TGTGCCAGCAGCTTACGACAGGGAGTTGCCACTGAAGCTTTCTTT	CASSLRQGVATEAFF
14	TRBV28	TRBJ2-5	-	-	TGTGCCAGCAGCTCTCCAGGGGGGGAAGAGACCCAGTACTTC	CASSSPGGEETQYF
13	TRBV29-1	TRBJ1-5	-	-	TGCAGCGCCACGACTTCTAGCAATCAGCCCCAGCATTTT	CSATTSSNQPQHF
12	TRBV11-2	TRBJ2-1	-	-	TGTGCCAGCAGCTTAGGTGGCGACGAGCAGTTCTTC	CASSLGGDEQFF
18	TRBV5-1	TRBJ1-6	-	-	TGCGCCAGCAGCTTAGGTTTCCCAGAGTTATCCTCCGGGGCACCCCTCCACTTT	CASSLGFPELSSGAPLHF
14	TRBV7-9	TRBJ2-7	-	-	TGTGCCAGCAGCTTAGGGCAGGGTTCAAGGGAGCAGTACTTC	CASSLGQGSREQYF
15	TRBV7-2	TRBJ2-7	-	-	TGTGCCAGCAGCTTGTCAGAGGAAGGCCCCTACGAGCAGTACTTC	CASSLSEEGPYEQYF
14	TRBV3-1/TRBV3-2	TRBJ2-5	-	-	TGTGCCAGCTCCCCCAAATTACGATGGGAGACCCAGTACTTC	CASSPKLRWETQYF
16	TRBV27	TRBJ1-3	-	-	TGTGCCAGCAACCCGGGCAGGTGCTGCTCTGGAAACACCATATATTTT	CASNPGRCCSGNTIYF
15	TRBV11-2	TRBJ2-3	-	-	TGTGCCAGCAGCTTAGTTCGGCGGGGCACAGATACGCAGTATTTT	CASSLVRRGTDTQYF
14	TRBV18	TRBJ2-7	-	TRBD1	TGTGCCAGCTCACTGGACAGGACCTCCTACGAGCAGTACTTC	CASSLDRTSYEQYF
14	TRBV6-5	TRBJ2-2	-	-	TGTGCCAGCAGTTATGGGGTTAACACCGGGGAGCTGTTTTTT	CASSYGVNTGELFF
14	TRBV6-5	TRBJ1-2	once	-	TGTGCCAGCAGTTACTCTCCGAGGGGCTATGGCTACACCTTC	CASSYSPRGYGYTF
15	TRBV5-5	TRBJ2-7	-	TRBD1	TGTGCCAGCAGCTTGCGATCGGGACAGATCTACGAGCAGTACTTC	CASSLRSGQIYEQYF
13	TRBV19	TRBJ1-6	-	-	TGTGCCAGTAGAGGGGAGGCTAATTCACCCCTCCACTTT	CASRGEANSPLHF
15	TRBV11-2	TRBJ1-1	-	-	TGTGCCAGCAGCTTAATTAGGGGGGGGAACACTGAAGCTTTCTTT	CASSLIRGGNTEAFF
15	TRBV5-1	TRBJ1-1	-	-	TGCGCCAGCAGCTTGGACGGGGACTCGAACACTGAAGCTTTCTTT	CASSLDGDSNTEAFF
11	TRBV18	TRBJ2-4	-	-	TGTGCCAGCTCAGAAACGGACATTCAGTACTTC	CASSETDIQYF
13	TRBV12-3/TRBV12-4	TRBJ2-3	-	-	TGTGCCAGCAGTTTAGGGACCCCAGATACGCAGTATTTT	CASSLGTPDTQYF
12	TRBV19	TRBJ1-1	-	-	TGTGCCAGTAGTACCCCTCGGGCTGAAGCTTTCTTT	CASSTPRAEAFF
14	TRBV29-1	TRBJ1-1	-	TRBD1	TGCAGCTACTCGACAGGGGGCAGGAACACTGAAGCTTTCTTT	CSYSTGGRNTEAFF
17	TRBV7-9	TRBJ2-1	-	-	TGTGCCAGCAGCGCCCGTGACGAGGCGATGGGCGCCGATGAGCAGTTCTTC	CASSARDEAMGADEQFF
13	TRBV27	TRBJ1-5	-	-	TGTGCCAGCAGTTTATACCTAAACCAGCCCCAGCATTTT	CASSLYLNQPQHF
14	TRBV6-6	TRBJ1-2	-	TRBD1	TGTGCCAGCAGTGTGAGGGGGCTAGGCTATGGCTACACCTTC	CASSVRGLGYGYTF
21	TRBV12-2	TRBJ2-2	-	-	TGTGCAAGTCGCTTGCCGGCCTGGAGGGCAATTCGCCTGAAGAACACCGGGGAGCTGTTTTTT	CASRLPAWRAIRLKNTGELFF
15	TRBV10-3	TRBJ1-4	-	-	TGTGCCATCAGTGAATCGAGGGGTCCCGCCGAAAAACTGTTTTTT	CAISESRGPAEKLFF
14	TRBV6-6	TRBJ1-2	-	-	TGTGCCAGCAGTTATGCCGGGACACAATATGGCTACACCTTC	CASSYAGTQYGYTF
18	TRBV4-1	TRBJ2-7	-	TRBD1	TGCGCCAGCAGCCAAGATCGATCCCGGGACAGGGGGCTCCACGAGCAGTACTTC	CASSQDRSRDRGLHEQYF
13	TRBV6-5	TRBJ1-2	-	-	TGTGCCAGCCGCCGCGAGGGAGTCTATGGCTACACCTTC	CASRREGVYGYTF
13	TRBV2	TRBJ1-2	-	-	TGTGCCAGCAGTTCACATGGAAACTATGGCTACACCTTC	CASSSHGNYGYTF
13	TRBV9	TRBJ1-5	-	-	TGTGCCAGCAGCGACGGTGGCAATCAGCCCCAGCATTTT	CASSDGGNQPQHF
13	TRBV6-2/TRBV6-3	TRBJ1-2	-	-	TGTGCCAGCAGCCGAGCTCCAGATGACGGCTACACCTTC	CASSRAPDDGYTF
17	TRBV7-2	TRBJ2-3	-	-	TGTGCCAGCAGCTTACCGGACGAGCGAATTAGCACAGATACGCAGTATTTT	CASSLPDERISTDTQYF
12	TRBV29-1	TRBJ1-2	-	-	TGCAGCGTTGGGGACCGCCTCTATGGCTACACCTTC	CSVGDRLYGYTF
16	TRBV10-3	TRBJ2-2	-	TRBD2	TGTGCCATCAGCGCCCGACTAGCGGGGAAGGGCCGGGAGCTGTTTTTT	CAISARLAGKGRELFF
13	TRBV6-2/TRBV6-3	TRBJ2-7	-	-	TGTGCCAGCAGTTACTCGATAGGTTACGAGCAGTACTTC	CASSYSIGYEQYF
14	TRBV2	TRBJ1-1	-	TRBD1	TGTGCCAGCAGGCCCAGGGGGCTCAACACTGAAGCTTTCTTT	CASRPRGLNTEAFF
14	TRBV30	TRBJ1-1	-	-	TGTGCCTGGAGTGTGGGAGGGTCGGGCACTGAAGCTTTCTTT	CAWSVGGSGTEAFF